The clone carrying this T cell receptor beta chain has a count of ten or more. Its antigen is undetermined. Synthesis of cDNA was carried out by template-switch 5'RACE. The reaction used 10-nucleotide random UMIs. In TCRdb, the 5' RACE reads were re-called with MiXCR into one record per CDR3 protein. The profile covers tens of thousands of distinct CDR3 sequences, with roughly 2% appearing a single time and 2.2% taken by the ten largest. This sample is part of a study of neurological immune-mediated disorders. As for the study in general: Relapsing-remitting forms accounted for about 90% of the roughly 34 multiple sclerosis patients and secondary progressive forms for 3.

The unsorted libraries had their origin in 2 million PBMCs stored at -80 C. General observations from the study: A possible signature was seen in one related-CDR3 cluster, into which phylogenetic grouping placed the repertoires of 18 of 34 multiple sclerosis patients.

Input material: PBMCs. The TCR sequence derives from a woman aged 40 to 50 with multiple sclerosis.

CDR3 nucleotides: TGTGCCAGCAGCTCCGCAGGGGGAACAGATACGCAGTATTTT. This codes for CASSSAGGTDTQYF. This chain links TRBV7-9 with TRBJ2-3; 7 bases line up with TRBD1. Germline-derived CDR1 and CDR2 are SEHNR and FQNEAQ (reference sequence). CDR3 length equals 14 residues. Trimming took 4 bases from V and 3 from J; bases not matched to a gene: 4.